This T cell receptor beta chain was retrieved from a study of blood T cell repertoires in COVID-19 (TCRdb year 2020). With respect to the entire study: Collaborator samples came from the United States, Italy and Spain and covered acute and convalescent phases of COVID-19. The material from the prospective study consisted of cDNA or gDNA derived from T cells, B-cell-depleted T cells, or PBMCs. Deeply sampled blood TCRbeta repertoires from subjects exposed to, actively infected with, or recovered from COVID-19 were included in the dataset. The repertoires were released in a freely available public database intended as a resource for research on the immune response to SARS-CoV-2. The samples were drawn from two sources: the first 160 participants of the ongoing ImmuneRACE study, and 1,000 to 1,500 subjects contributed by 6 global collaborators. Nearly every sample came with metadata listing a de-identified subject ID, COVID-19 status, age in years and sex. Where available, HLA class I and class II types were obtained from metadata supplied by the sample provider rather than from assay-based typing.

On this clone: The antigen it binds to is not known. No much larger clone is present one base from it, and per-base qualities are unavailable.

TCRbeta CDR3 regions were amplified from genomic DNA by means of the immunoSEQ Assay, a bias-controlled multiplex PCR. The authors' analysis ran thus. The number of nucleated cells in each sample was estimated from the amplification of reference gene primers within the assay. To quantify the absolute abundance of each unique TCRbeta CDR3 rearrangement, sequence reads were collapsed and filtered. For each sample, productive Simpson clonality was calculated as the square root of Simpson's diversity index over productive rearrangements. This immuneACCESS table, as held by TCRdb, lists in-frame sequences with V and J called but not all clones. Of the missing ones, under half trace to an unresolved V gene in checked studies; the others have no known cause. V, J and clone size derive from that table, while D and trimming were established from the DNA sequence. The sample records some 45,000 clones, 83% of which are singletons. 8.2% of the sample is held by the ten biggest clonotypes.

Beyond this particular receptor, the publication reports: Clinical and demographic metadata were provided uncurated, with the amount varying by source and participant.

The collaborating institutions used their own protocols to collect whole blood in K2EDTA tubes. For TCRbeta analysis, collaborator samples were shipped as frozen whole blood, as isolated PBMCs, or as DNA extracted from either sample type. There are 17 amino acids in the CDR3, from cysteine to phenylalanine inclusive. CDR3 DNA is the only sequence kept; it has 51 bases, read in frame from the first base. V drops 9 bases and J drops 3 bases, leaving 27 bases in between. CDR1 and CDR2, looked up from the germline V gene, are MGHRA and YSYEKL. The sequence joins TRBV4-1 to TRBJ2-7; TRBD2 might be the D gene, on 6 matching bases. This TCR derives from a man older than 75 in a cohort sampled during active COVID-19. Input material: peripheral blood. This receptor carries the CDR3 CASSKSYRIAVGYEQYF. The DNA sequence is as follows: TGCGCCAGTTCTAAGTCGTACCGGATAGCGGTCGGCTACGAGCAGTACTTC.